This T cell receptor beta chain was profiled in a study of technical replicates of blood from a handful of donors. Libraries were prepared by immunoSEQ multiplex PCR; TCRdb keeps only in-frame clonotypes and omits some of them. The repertoire includes tens of thousands of clones, approximately 95% of them detected once, and 0.26% sits in the top ten. This clone was seen a handful of times. The germline V gene has CDR1 MGHRA and CDR2 YSYEKL. The CDR3 loop spans 14 amino acids. With 3 bases removed from V and 5 bases from J, the gap between germline ends came to 10 bases. Sequenced input: T cells isolated from PBMCs. The sequence came from a human donor in good health. The V and J genes are TRBV4-1 and TRBJ2-2, with D maybe TRBD2 (5 bases). The CDR3 coding sequence is TGCGCCAGCAGCCAGCTAGCATTAACCGGGGAGCTGTTTTTT. Protein sequence: CASSQLALTGELFF.